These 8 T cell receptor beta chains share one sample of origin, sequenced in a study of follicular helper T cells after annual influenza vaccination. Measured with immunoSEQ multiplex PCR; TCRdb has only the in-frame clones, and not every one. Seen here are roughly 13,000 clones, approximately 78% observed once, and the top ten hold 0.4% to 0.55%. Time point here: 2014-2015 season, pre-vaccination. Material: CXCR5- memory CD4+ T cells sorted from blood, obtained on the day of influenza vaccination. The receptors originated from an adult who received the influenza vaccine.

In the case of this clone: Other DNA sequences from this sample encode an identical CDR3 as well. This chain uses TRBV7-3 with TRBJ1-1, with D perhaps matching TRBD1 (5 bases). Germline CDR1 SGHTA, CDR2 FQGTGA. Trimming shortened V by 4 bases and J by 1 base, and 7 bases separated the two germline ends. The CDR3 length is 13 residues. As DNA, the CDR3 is TGTGCCAGCAGCTCCCAGGGGAACACTGAAGCTTTCTTT. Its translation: CASSSQGNTEAFF.

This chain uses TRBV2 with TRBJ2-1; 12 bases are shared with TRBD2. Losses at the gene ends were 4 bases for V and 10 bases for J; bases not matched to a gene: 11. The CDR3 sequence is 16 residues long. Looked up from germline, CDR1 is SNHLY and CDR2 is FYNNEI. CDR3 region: CASSGKQSSGGEEQFF. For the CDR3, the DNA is TGTGCCAGCAGTGGGAAGCAGTCTAGCGGGGGGGAGGAGCAGTTCTTC.

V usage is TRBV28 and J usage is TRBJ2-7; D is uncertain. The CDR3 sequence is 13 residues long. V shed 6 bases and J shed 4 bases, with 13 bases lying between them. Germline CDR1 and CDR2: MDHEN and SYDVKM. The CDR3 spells CASSQSPVYEQYF. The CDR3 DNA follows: TGTGCCAGCAGCCAAAGCCCCGTTTACGAGCAGTACTTC.

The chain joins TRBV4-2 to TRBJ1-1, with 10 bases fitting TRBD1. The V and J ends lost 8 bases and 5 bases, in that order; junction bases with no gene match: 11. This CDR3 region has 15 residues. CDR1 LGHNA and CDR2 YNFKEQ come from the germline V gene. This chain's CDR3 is CASRPGTGAGTEAFF. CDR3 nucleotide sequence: TGTGCCAGCCGTCCCGGGACAGGGGCCGGGACTGAAGCTTTCTTT.

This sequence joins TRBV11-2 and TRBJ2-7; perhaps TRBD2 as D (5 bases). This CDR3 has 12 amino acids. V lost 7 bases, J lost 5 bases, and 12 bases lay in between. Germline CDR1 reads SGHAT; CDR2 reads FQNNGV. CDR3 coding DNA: TGTGCCAGCATGGCCGTCGGGGACGAGCAGTACTTC. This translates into CASMAVGDEQYF.

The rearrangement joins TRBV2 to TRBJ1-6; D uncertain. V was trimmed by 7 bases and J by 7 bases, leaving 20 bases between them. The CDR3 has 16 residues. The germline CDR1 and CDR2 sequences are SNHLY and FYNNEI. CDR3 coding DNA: TGTGCCAGCAACGTTAATAGGGTACTTAAAAATTCACCCCTCCACTTT. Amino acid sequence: CASNVNRVLKNSPLHF. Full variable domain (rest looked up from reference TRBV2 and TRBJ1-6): EPEVTQTPSHQVTQMGQEVILRCVPISNHLYFYWYRQILGQKVEFLVSFYNNEISEKSEIFDDQFSVERPDGSNFTLKIRSTKLEDSAMYFCASNVNRVLKNSPLHFGNGTRLTVT.

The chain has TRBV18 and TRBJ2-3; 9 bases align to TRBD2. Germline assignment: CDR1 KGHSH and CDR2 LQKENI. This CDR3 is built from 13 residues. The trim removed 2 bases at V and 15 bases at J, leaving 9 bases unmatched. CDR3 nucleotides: TGTGCCAGCTCACCAGGAACTGGGACTAGCTTATATTTT. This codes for CASSPGTGTSLYF.

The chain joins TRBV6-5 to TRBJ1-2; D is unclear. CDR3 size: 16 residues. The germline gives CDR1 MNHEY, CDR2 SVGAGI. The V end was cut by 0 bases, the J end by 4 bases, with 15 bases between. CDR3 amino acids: CASSYSSASGGYGYTF. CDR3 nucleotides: TGTGCCAGCAGTTACTCGAGCGCGTCGGGCGGCTATGGCTACACCTTC.